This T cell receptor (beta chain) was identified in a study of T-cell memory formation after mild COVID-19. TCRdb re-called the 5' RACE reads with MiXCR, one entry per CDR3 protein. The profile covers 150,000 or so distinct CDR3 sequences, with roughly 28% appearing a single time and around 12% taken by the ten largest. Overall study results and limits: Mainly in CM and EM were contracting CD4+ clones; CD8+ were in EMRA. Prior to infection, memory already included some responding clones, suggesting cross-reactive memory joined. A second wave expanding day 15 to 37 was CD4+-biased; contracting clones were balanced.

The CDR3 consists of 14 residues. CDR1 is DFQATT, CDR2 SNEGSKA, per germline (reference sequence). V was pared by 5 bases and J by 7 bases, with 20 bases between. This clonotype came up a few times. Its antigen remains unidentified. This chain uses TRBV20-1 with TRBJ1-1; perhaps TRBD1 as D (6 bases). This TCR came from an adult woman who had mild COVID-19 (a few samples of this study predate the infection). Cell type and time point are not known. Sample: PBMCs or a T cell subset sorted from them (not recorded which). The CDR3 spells CSAPFGGPEGEAFF. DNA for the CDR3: TGCAGTGCTCCTTTTGGGGGGCCCGAGGGTGAAGCTTTCTTT.